This T cell receptor (beta chain) is from a study of CD8 T cells in ankylosing spondylitis. Overall study findings and caveats: What seemed typical of ankylosing spondylitis blood was a TCR beta motif built from eight highly homologous variants. As for the disease-linked clones, they showed a CD8+ phenotype and occurred at relatively low frequencies in peripheral blood.

With V trimmed by 5 bases and J by 4 bases, 5 bases remained unmatched. From germline, CDR1 is SGHAT and CDR2 FQNNGV. The CDR3 loop spans 15 amino acids. TCRdb re-called the 5' RACE reads through MiXCR, storing one row per CDR3 protein. The table has 100,000 or so distinct CDR3 sequences, about 25% seen once. This clonotype occurred a few times. The antigen is not known. The rearrangement links TRBV11-2 to TRBJ2-5; TRBD2 matches at 12 bases. This sequence originates from a male donor with ankylosing spondylitis. The specimen sequenced was synovial fluid, either unsorted or a sorted T cell fraction (not recorded which). The CDR3: CASSPPGLAGETQYF. Here the CDR3 DNA reads TGTGCCAGCAGCCCCCCGGGACTAGCGGGAGAGACCCAGTACTTC.